Below are 30 T cell receptor beta chains sequenced from a single sample in a study of response to subunit inactivated influenza vaccine. TCRdb re-called the RT-PCR reads through MiXCR, storing one row per CDR3 protein. The sample has some 600,000 distinct CDR3 sequences, 12% to 15% seen once. This specimen consisted of PBMCs from blood, obtained less than 15 days before vaccination. These TCRs come from a man in his fifties or sixties who received an inactivated influenza vaccine.

This clonotype was counted a few times. The chain is built from TRBV5-4 and TRBJ2-5; the D is unclear. The CDR3 runs 14 residues. Germline V gene data show CDR1 as SGHNT and CDR2 as YYREEE (reference sequence). The V gene lost 1 base and the J gene lost 2 bases, with 9 bases spanning the gap. CDR3 amino acids: CASSLNLQQETQYF. CDR3 nucleotides: TGTGCCAGCAGCTTGAATTTGCAGCAAGAGACCCAGTACTTC.

Concerning this clonotype itself: At one of its ends the junction is not consistent with the germline gene, which may arise from a read error. CDR3 sequence reads: CASSSGYGGLSSFEQYF. CDR3 bases: TGTGCCAGCAGTTCGGGTTACGGGGGTCTAAGCTCCTTCGAGCAGTACTTC. The rearrangement uses TRBV12-3 or TRBV12-4 and TRBJ2-7; TRBD2 is a possible D gene (6 bases). The CDR3 loop spans 17 amino acids.

This clonotype was detected only a few times. The chain couples TRBV12-3 or TRBV12-4 to TRBJ1-5; D not certain. The CDR3 spans 12 residues. V lost 2 bases and J 8 bases, leaving 7 bases between the germline ends. The DNA for the CDR3 is TGTGCCAGCAGTTTACGGGCGGAGCCCCAGCATTTT. It translates to CASSLRAEPQHF.

In this sample, this clonotype turned up many times. J is TRBJ1-2 and V is TRBV6-5; D is unclear. The CDR3 covers 13 residues. Trimming took off 2 bases at V and 8 bases at J, with 12 bases between the two ends. CDR1 and CDR2 (germline): MNHEY, SVGAGI. As DNA, the CDR3 is TGTGCCAGCAGTTACGGCGGTGAGGGCGGCTACACCTTC. It translates to CASSYGGEGGYTF.

The rearrangement uses TRBV20-1 and TRBJ2-3; 8 nucleotides line up with TRBD2. CDR1 is DFQATT, CDR2 SNEGSKA, per germline (reference sequence). The CDR3 consists of 15 residues. Trimming at V came to 1 base and at J to 2 bases, leaving 5 bases not matched to a gene. CDR3 amino acids: CSARVTGGDTDTQYF. CDR3 DNA: TGCAGTGCTAGAGTAACGGGGGGGGACACAGATACGCAGTATTTT.

In this sample, this clonotype turned up many times. The CDR3 coding sequence is TGCAGTGCTAAGAAGTGGTCGGAGAACTACGAGCAGTACTTC. This encodes CSAKKWSENYEQYF. The rearrangement joins TRBV20-1 to TRBJ2-7; no definite D call. Germline loops: CDR1 DFQATT, CDR2 SNEGSKA (reference sequence). The CDR3 is 14 amino acids. The V gene lost 4 bases and the J gene lost 3 bases, with 16 bases spanning the gap.

The chain couples TRBV12-3 or TRBV12-4 to TRBJ2-5; TRBD2 is a possible D gene (5 bases). Trimming removed 6 bases from V and 7 bases from J, with 18 bases in between. The CDR3 is made up of 14 amino acids. The CDR3: CASSSGLEVGTQYF. The CDR3 nucleotides read TGTGCCAGCAGCTCCGGACTGGAAGTAGGGACCCAGTACTTC.

This clonotype has just a few counts. The chain is built from TRBV20-1 and TRBJ2-1; TRBD2 matches 13 bases. Germline assignment: CDR1 DFQATT and CDR2 SNEGSKA (reference sequence). The CDR3 is made up of 16 amino acids. Trimming removed 5 bases from V and 5 bases from J; junction bases left unmatched: 9. The CDR3 region is CSAAGTSGKIDNEQFF. The CDR3 DNA reads as TGCAGTGCTGCGGGGACTAGCGGGAAGATCGACAATGAGCAGTTCTTC.

In regard to this clonotype: Germline is not matched at one junction end, which may reflect a read error. The chain couples TRBV29-1 to TRBJ1-2, with no clear D. This CDR3 has 12 amino acids. Germline values: CDR1 SQVTM, CDR2 ANQGSEA. CDR3 in amino acids: CSVEADPGHYTF. CDR3 sequence (DNA): TGCAGCGTCGAAGCGGATCCGGGTCACTACACCTTC.

This clonotype was found a few times. The rearrangement links TRBV24-1 to TRBJ2-3; TRBD2 agrees at 10 bases. CDR1 is KGHDR and CDR2 is SFDVKD in the germline V gene. The V segment lost 5 bases and the J segment 2 bases; nucleotides outside the gene matches: 9. The length of the CDR3 is 17 residues. CDR3 in amino acids: CATSVAGGKEDTDTQYF. CDR3 nucleotide sequence: TGTGCCACCAGTGTAGCGGGAGGTAAAGAGGACACAGATACGCAGTATTTT.

At least ten counts were recorded for this clonotype. The chain couples TRBV10-3 to TRBJ2-1; TRBD2 matches 7 bases. The CDR3 consists of 14 residues. J was trimmed by 7 bases and V by 5 bases; bases with no gene match: 8. Germline CDR1 reads ENHRY; CDR2 reads SYGVKD. The CDR3 DNA is TGTGCCATCAGTAGAGGCGGGAGTGGTAATGAGCAGTTCTTC. Protein sequence: CAISRGGSGNEQFF.

This chain uses TRBV20-1 with TRBJ2-5; maybe TRBD2 (6 bases). Trimming removed 0 bases at V and 7 bases at J, with 15 bases between. Germline values: CDR1 DFQATT, CDR2 SNEGSKA (reference sequence). CDR3 size: 14 residues. CDR3 protein: CSARDTLGTLTQYF. CDR3 sequence (DNA): TGCAGTGCTAGAGATACCTTGGGGACTTTGACCCAGTACTTC.

V gene TRBV20-1 combines with J gene TRBJ1-4, with 7 bases aligning to TRBD1. After removal of 4 bases from V and 8 bases from J, the junction contained 7 bases not matched to a gene. The germline V gene has CDR1 DFQATT and CDR2 SNEGSKA (reference sequence). This CDR3 comprises 13 residues. CDR3 residues: CSATTGIGEKLFF. The CDR3 DNA reads as TGCAGTGCTACGACAGGGATCGGGGAAAAACTGTTTTTT.

The sample holds one count of this clonotype. The chain recombines TRBV27 with TRBJ2-6; D call uncertain. Trimming removed 6 bases at V and 1 base at J, with 7 bases between. The CDR3 runs to 14 residues. Germline CDR1 is MNHEY and CDR2 is SMNVEV (reference sequence). The CDR3 sequence: CASRTESGANVLTF. The CDR3 region has the DNA TGTGCCAGCAGAACAGAATCTGGGGCCAACGTCCTGACTTTC.

The gene calls are TRBV9 and TRBJ2-3, with 7 bases that match TRBD1. V was pared by 3 bases and J by 4 bases, with 8 bases of the junction left unmatched. This CDR3 has 15 amino acids. The germline V gene encodes CDR1 SGDLS and CDR2 YYNGEE. Here the CDR3 DNA reads TGTGCCAGCAGCGAGGGGGCGCGACCCCCAGATACGCAGTATTTT. Protein: CASSEGARPPDTQYF.

V usage is TRBV29-1 and J usage is TRBJ2-1, with 7 positions matching TRBD2. Germline CDR1 and CDR2: SQVTM and ANQGSEA. V lost 4 bases, J lost 9 bases, and 9 bases stayed unmatched. The CDR3 loop spans 13 amino acids. The CDR3 region is CSVAKRLAVEQFF. The CDR3 DNA reads TGCAGCGTTGCCAAAAGACTAGCAGTTGAGCAGTTCTTC.

This clonotype was counted a few times. This chain links TRBV28 with TRBJ2-7; D not resolved. Trimming removed 6 bases at V and 2 bases at J, with 11 bases between. The CDR3 is 13 amino acids. Germline V gene data show CDR1 as MDHEN and CDR2 as SYDVKM. The CDR3 is CASSSPNPYEQYF. The CDR3 region has the DNA TGTGCCAGCAGCTCCCCCAACCCCTACGAGCAGTACTTC.

The chain has TRBV7-9 and TRBJ2-7; D is perhaps TRBD1 (5 bases). Germline CDR1 reads SEHNR; CDR2 reads FQNEAQ (reference sequence). V shed 1 base and J shed 5 bases, with 12 bases lying between them. This CDR3 has 14 amino acids. The CDR3 protein is CASSLDQGGDEQYF. In DNA form, the CDR3 reads TGTGCCAGCAGCTTAGATCAGGGTGGGGACGAGCAGTACTTC. Variable domain in full (rest from reference TRBV7-9 and TRBJ2-7): DTGVSQNPRHKITKRGQNVTFRCDPISEHNRLYWYRQTLGQGPEFLTYFQNEAQLEKSRLLSDRFSAERPKGSFSTLEIQRTEQGDSAMYLCASSLDQGGDEQYFGPGTRLTVT.

This clonotype showed up just a few times. This sequence joins TRBV7-2 and TRBJ1-1, with TRBD1 as a possible D gene (5 bases). The CDR3 has 15 residues. V lost 1 base, J lost 7 bases, and 16 bases lay in between. The germline V gene has CDR1 SGHTA and CDR2 FQGNSA. CDR3 region: CASSLVTGSNNEAFF. The CDR3 DNA reads TGTGCCAGCAGCTTAGTTACAGGAAGTAATAATGAAGCTTTCTTT.

The chain joins TRBV5-4 to TRBJ2-5, with a weak D call TRBD2 (5 bases). This CDR3 is 15 amino acids long. Trimming removed 0 bases at V and 9 bases at J, with 18 bases between. Germline CDR1 is SGHNT and CDR2 is YYREEE (reference sequence). The CDR3 here is CASSLASRKGSPQYF. The DNA of the CDR3 is TGTGCCAGCAGCTTGGCCAGTAGGAAAGGGAGCCCCCAGTACTTC.

This clonotype was observed a handful of times. The V and J genes are TRBV18 and TRBJ2-3; TRBD2 matches at 12 bases. Per germline, CDR1 KGHSH and CDR2 LQKENI. V gave up 3 bases and J gave up 3 bases; unmatched junction bases: 4. The CDR3 extends over 16 amino acids. The CDR3 protein is CASSPRTSGMTDTQYF. CDR3 DNA sequence: TGTGCCAGCTCACCGCGGACTAGCGGGATGACAGATACGCAGTATTTT.

This clonotype was counted between two and nine times. The V call is TRBV12-3 or TRBV12-4, the J call TRBJ2-7; D is unresolved. V dropped 6 bases and J dropped 4 bases, with 7 bases sitting between them. This CDR3 comprises 11 residues. CDR3 protein: CASRDFYEQYF. CDR3 coding DNA: TGTGCCAGCAGGGATTTTTACGAGCAGTACTTC.

This clonotype came up many times. V usage is TRBV7-2 and J usage is TRBJ2-3; D uncertain. The CDR3 loop spans 12 amino acids. The V gene lost 3 bases and the J gene lost 5 bases, with 6 bases spanning the gap. The germline CDR1 and CDR2 sequences are SGHTA and FQGNSA. DNA for the CDR3: TGTGCCAGCAGCTTTTCAGGAGATACGCAGTATTTT. This codes for CASSFSGDTQYF. Combining the CDR3 with reference TRBV7-2 and TRBJ2-3 gives the whole variable domain GAGVSQSPSNKVTEKGKDVELRCDPISGHTALYWYRQSLGQGLEFLIYFQGNSAPDKSGLPSDRFSAERTGGSVSTLTIQRTQQEDSAVYLCASSFSGDTQYFGPGTRLTVL.

The chain links TRBV7-9 to TRBJ2-1; D is ambiguous. Germline CDR1 SEHNR, CDR2 FQNEAQ (reference sequence). The CDR3 runs to 10 residues. Between the trimmed V and J ends, which lost 4 bases and 9 bases, there was a span of 4 bases. CDR3 coding DNA: TGTGCCAGCAGCTCGGGTGAGCAGTTCTTC. Protein: CASSSGEQFF. The whole variable domain, filled in from reference TRBV7-9 and TRBJ2-1, reads DTGVSQNPRHKITKRGQNVTFRCDPISEHNRLYWYRQTLGQGPEFLTYFQNEAQLEKSRLLSDRFSAERPKGSFSTLEIQRTEQGDSAMYLCASSSGEQFFGPGTRLTVL.

This clonotype showed up many times. CDR3 sequence: CATGGSSYNEQFF. CDR3 bases: TGTGCCACCGGAGGCAGCTCCTACAATGAGCAGTTCTTC. The chain has TRBV24-1 and TRBJ2-1, with D perhaps TRBD2 (5 bases). CDR1 and CDR2 from the germline V gene are KGHDR and SFDVKD. The CDR3 runs to 13 residues. Trimming cost V 9 bases and J 0 bases, with 8 bases left between them.

This clonotype came up many times. This rearrangement joins TRBV25-1 to TRBJ2-5; 7 bases are shared with TRBD1. V gave up 2 bases and J gave up 1 base; unmatched junction bases: 4. Germline CDR1 and CDR2: MGHDK and SYGVNS. The CDR3 is 15 amino acids. The CDR3 loop reads CASSELTGFQETQYF. The DNA of the CDR3 is TGTGCCAGCAGTGAACTGACAGGGTTCCAAGAGACCCAGTACTTC.

This clonotype came up a few times. This sequence joins TRBV29-1 and TRBJ1-2; the D is unclear. CDR3 length: 8 residues. Deletions cut 6 bases from V and 6 bases from J, with 2 bases between. Looked up from germline, CDR1 is SQVTM and CDR2 is ANQGSEA. CDR3 bases: TGCAGCGTCGATGGCTACACCTTC. This translates into CSVDGYTF.

The chain links TRBV5-5 to TRBJ2-5; 7 nucleotides line up with TRBD2. V trimming: 0 bases; J trimming: 2 bases; junction bases outside the gene matches: 4. Germline V gives CDR1 SGHKS, CDR2 YYEKEE (reference sequence). The CDR3 sequence is 15 residues long. CDR3 region: CASSLVREEQETQYF. CDR3 sequence (DNA): TGTGCCAGCAGCTTGGTCCGGGAGGAACAAGAGACCCAGTACTTC.

The V call is TRBV29-1, the J call TRBJ2-4; possibly TRBD2 for D (5 bases). Trimming took off 5 bases at V and 1 base at J, with 9 bases between the two ends. CDR1 is SQVTM and CDR2 is ANQGSEA in the germline V gene. There are 13 residues in the CDR3. This CDR3 reads CSVRGRAKNIQYF. The CDR3 bases are TGCAGCGTTAGAGGGCGGGCCAAAAACATTCAGTACTTC.

The table lists this clonotype with a few counts. V usage is TRBV20-1 and J usage is TRBJ2-5, with TRBD2 identical over 13 bases. The CDR3 is 15 amino acids. Unmatched junction bases numbered 7, after V lost 4 bases and J lost 5 bases. Germline V gene lookup returns CDR1 DFQATT and CDR2 SNEGSKA (reference sequence). In nucleotides, the CDR3 is TGCAGTGCTAAAGGACTAGCGGGGGCCGCGGAGACCCAGTACTTC. Translating gives CSAKGLAGAAETQYF.